This T cell receptor (beta chain) was sequenced during a study of blood T cell repertoires in COVID-19. About the study: From the United States, Italy and Spain came samples of acute and convalescent COVID-19. PBMCs, B-cell-depleted T cells, or T cells were the source of the cDNA or gDNA that made up the material.

Original data processing: By means of reference gene primer amplification, nucleated cell counts were estimated. The repertoire was sequenced with immunoSEQ multiplex PCR; TCRdb's copy has only in-frame clones and lacks some. That table gives V, J and clone size, and the DNA gave D and trimming. The sample includes hundreds of thousands of clones, around 89% of them seen just once. CDR1 is SEHNR and CDR2 is FQNEAQ in the germline V gene (reference sequence). The germline V and J ends were trimmed by 1 base and 0 bases, with 9 bases remaining between them. The CDR3 loop spans 15 amino acids. Participants came from 20 to 25 US areas, aged about 18 to 89 years.

The chain employs TRBV7-9 and TRBJ1-1, with D unclear. This TCR was recovered from a man aged 25 to 40 who had recovered from COVID-19. Sequenced material: PBMCs or T cells enriched from blood (not recorded which). CDR3 region: CASSLGRTVNTEAFF. CDR3 sequence (DNA): TGTGCCAGCAGCTTAGGGAGGACGGTGAACACTGAAGCTTTCTTT.